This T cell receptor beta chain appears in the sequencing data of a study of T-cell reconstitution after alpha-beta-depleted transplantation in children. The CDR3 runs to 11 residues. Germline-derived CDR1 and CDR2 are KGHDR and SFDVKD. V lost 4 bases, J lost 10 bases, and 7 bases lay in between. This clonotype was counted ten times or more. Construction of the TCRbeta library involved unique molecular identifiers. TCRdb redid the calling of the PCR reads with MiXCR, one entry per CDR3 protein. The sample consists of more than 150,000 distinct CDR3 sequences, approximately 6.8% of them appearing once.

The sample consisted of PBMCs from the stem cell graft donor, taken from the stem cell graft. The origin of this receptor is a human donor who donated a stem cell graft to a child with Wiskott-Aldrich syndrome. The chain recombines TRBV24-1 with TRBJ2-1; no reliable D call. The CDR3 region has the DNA TGTGCCACCAGTGACCGATGGGAGCAGTTCTTC. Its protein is CATSDRWEQFF.